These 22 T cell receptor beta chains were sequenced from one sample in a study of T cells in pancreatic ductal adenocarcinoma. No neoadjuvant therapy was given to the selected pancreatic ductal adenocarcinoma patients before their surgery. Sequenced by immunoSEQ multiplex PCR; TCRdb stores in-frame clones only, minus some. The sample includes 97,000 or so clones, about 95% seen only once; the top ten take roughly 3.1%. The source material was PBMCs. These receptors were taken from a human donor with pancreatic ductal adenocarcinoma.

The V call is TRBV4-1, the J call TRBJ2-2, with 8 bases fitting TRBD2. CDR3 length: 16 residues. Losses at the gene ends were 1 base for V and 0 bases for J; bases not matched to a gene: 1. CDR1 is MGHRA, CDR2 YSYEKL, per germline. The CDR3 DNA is TGCGCCAGCAGCCAAGTCGGGAGGGCGAACACCGGGGAGCTGTTTTTT. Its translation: CASSQVGRANTGELFF.

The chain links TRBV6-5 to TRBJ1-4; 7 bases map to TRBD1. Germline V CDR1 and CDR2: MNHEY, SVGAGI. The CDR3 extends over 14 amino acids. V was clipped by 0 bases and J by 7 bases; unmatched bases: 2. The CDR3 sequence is CASSYSGGGEKLFF. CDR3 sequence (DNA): TGTGCCAGCAGTTACTCAGGGGGCGGTGAAAAACTGTTTTTT.

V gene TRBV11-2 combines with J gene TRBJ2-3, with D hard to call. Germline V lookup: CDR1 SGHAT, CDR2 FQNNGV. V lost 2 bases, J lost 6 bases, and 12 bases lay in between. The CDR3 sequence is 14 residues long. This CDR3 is CASSLTPTGDTQYF. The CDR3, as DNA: TGTGCCAGCAGCTTAACCCCCACCGGGGATACGCAGTATTTT.

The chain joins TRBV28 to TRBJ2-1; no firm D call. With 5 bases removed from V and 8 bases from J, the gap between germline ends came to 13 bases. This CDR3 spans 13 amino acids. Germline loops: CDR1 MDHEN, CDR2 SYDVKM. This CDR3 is CASSPPYFYEQFF. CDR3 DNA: TGTGCCAGCAGTCCCCCATACTTCTATGAGCAGTTCTTC.

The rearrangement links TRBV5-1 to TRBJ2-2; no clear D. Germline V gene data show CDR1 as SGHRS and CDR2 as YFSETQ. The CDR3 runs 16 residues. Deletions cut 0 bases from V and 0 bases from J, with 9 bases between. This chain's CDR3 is CASSLGLAPNTGELFF. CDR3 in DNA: TGCGCCAGCAGCTTGGGGTTAGCACCGAACACCGGGGAGCTGTTTTTT.

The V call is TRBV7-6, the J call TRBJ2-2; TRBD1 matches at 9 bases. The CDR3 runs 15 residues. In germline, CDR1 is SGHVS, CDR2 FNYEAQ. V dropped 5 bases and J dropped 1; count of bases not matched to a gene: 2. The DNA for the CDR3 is TGTGCCAGCAGCCGACAGGGGGGGAACACCGGGGAGCTGTTTTTT. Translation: CASSRQGGNTGELFF. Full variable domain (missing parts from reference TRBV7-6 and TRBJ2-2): GAGVSQSPRYKVTKRGQDVALRCDPISGHVSLYWYRQALGQGPEFLTYFNYEAQQDKSGLPNDRFSAERPEGSISTLTIQRTEQRDSAMYRCASSRQGGNTGELFFGEGSRLTVL.

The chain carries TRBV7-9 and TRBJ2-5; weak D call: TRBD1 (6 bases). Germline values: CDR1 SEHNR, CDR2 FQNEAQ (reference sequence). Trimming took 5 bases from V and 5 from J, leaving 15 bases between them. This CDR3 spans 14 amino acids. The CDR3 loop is CASSLTRGSETQYF. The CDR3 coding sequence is TGTGCCAGCAGCCTAACCAGGGGATCTGAGACCCAGTACTTC.

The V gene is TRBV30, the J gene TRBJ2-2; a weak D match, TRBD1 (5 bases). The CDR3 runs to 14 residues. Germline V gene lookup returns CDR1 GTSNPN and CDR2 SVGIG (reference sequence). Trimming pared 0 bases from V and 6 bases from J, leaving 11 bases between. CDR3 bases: TGTGCCTGGAGTGTACAGGTATCCTCCGGGGAGCTGTTTTTT. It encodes CAWSVQVSSGELFF.

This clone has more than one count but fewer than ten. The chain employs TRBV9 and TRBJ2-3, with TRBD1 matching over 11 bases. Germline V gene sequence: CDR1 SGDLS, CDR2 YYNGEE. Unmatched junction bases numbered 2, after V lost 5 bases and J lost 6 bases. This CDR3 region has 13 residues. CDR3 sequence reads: CASRGTGGDTQYF. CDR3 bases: TGTGCCAGCAGAGGGACAGGGGGTGATACGCAGTATTTT.

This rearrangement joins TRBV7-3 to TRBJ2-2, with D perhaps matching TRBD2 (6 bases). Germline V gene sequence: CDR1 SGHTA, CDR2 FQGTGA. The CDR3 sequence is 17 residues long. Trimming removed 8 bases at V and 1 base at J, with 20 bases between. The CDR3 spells CASSSRNQGGNTGELFF. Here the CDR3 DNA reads TGTGCCAGCTCGAGTAGGAATCAGGGAGGGAACACCGGGGAGCTGTTTTTT.

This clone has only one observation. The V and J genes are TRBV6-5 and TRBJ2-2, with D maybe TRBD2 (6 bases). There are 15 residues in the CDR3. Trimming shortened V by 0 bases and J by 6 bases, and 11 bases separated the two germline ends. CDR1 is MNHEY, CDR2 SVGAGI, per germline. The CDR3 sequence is CASSYSNPGAGELFF. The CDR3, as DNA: TGTGCCAGCAGTTACTCGAACCCGGGGGCCGGGGAGCTGTTTTTT.

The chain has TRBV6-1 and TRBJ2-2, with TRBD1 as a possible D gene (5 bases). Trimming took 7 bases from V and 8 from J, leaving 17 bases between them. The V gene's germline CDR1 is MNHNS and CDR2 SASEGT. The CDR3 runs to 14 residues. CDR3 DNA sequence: TGTGCCAGCACCATGCAGGGATTTGAGGGGGAGCTGTTTTTT. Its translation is CASTMQGFEGELFF.

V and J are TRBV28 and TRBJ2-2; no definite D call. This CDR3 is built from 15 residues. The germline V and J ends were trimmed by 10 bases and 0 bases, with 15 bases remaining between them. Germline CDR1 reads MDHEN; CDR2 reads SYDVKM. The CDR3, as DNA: TGTGCCACACCAAAAAGTGGAGCGAACACCGGGGAGCTGTTTTTT. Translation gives CATPKSGANTGELFF.

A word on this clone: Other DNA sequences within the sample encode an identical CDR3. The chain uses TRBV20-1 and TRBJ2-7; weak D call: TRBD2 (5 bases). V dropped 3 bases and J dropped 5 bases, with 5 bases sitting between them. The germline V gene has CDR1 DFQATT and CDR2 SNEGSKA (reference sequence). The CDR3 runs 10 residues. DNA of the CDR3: TGCAGTGCTAGGAGGGACGAGCAGTACTTC. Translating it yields CSARRDEQYF.

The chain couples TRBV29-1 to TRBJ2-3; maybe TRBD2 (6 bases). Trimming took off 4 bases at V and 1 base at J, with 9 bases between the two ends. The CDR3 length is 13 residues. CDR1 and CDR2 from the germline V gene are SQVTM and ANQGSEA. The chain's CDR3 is CSVVASGTDTQYF. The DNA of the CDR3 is TGCAGCGTTGTCGCTAGCGGCACAGATACGCAGTATTTT.

CDR3 sequence (DNA): TGTGCCAGCTCACCGCAAGAACAGATGAATCAGCCCCAGCATTTT. This codes for CASSPQEQMNQPQHF. The V gene is TRBV18, the J gene TRBJ1-5; D is unclear. Germline V gives CDR1 KGHSH, CDR2 LQKENI. The CDR3 loop spans 15 amino acids. V was pared by 3 bases and J by 4 bases, with 13 bases between. Filled out from reference TRBV18 and TRBJ1-5, the complete variable domain reads NAGVMQNPRHLVRRRGQEARLRCSPMKGHSHVYWYRQLPEEGLKFMVYLQKENIIDESGMPKERFSAEFPKEGPSILRIQQVVRGDSAAYFCASSPQEQMNQPQHFGDGTRLSIL.

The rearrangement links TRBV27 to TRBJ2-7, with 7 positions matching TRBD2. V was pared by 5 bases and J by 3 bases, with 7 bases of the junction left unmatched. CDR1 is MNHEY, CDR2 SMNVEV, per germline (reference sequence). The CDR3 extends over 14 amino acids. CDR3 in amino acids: CASSPGGSVYEQYF. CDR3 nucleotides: TGTGCCAGCAGTCCTGGCGGGAGCGTCTACGAGCAGTACTTC.

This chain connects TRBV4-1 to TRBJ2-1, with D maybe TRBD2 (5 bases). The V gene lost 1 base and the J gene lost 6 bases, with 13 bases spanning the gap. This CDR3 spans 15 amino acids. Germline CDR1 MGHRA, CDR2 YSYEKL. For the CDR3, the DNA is TGCGCCAGCAGCCAAGTGCCGGGATCTAGCAATGAGCAGTTCTTC. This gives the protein CASSQVPGSSNEQFF.

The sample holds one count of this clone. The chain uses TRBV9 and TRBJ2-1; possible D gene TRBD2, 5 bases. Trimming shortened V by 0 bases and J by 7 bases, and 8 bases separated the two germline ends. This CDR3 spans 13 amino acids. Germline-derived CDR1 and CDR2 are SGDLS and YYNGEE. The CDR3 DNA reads TGTGCCAGCAGCGTAGTTGAGGGAAATGAGCAGTTCTTC. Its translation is CASSVVEGNEQFF.

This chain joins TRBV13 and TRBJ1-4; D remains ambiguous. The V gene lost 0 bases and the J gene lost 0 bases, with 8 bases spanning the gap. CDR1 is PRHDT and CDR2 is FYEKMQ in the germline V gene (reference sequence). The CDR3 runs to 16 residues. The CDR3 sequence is CASSLGHYATNEKLFF. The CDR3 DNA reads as TGTGCCAGCAGCTTAGGCCACTACGCAACTAATGAAAAACTGTTTTTT.

The CDR3 spells CAWGRGSEQYF. CDR3 sequence (DNA): TGTGCCTGGGGGAGGGGGAGCGAGCAGTACTTC. J is TRBJ2-7 and V is TRBV30; possible D gene TRBD2, 7 bases. Germline CDR1 and CDR2: GTSNPN and SVGIG (reference sequence). The length of the CDR3 is 11 residues. Deletions cut 5 bases from V and 6 bases from J, with 11 bases between.

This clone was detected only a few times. CDR3 region: CASSQSGGGGQPQHF. The CDR3 DNA follows: TGTGCCAGCAGCCAATCCGGAGGGGGGGGTCAGCCCCAGCATTTT. This chain connects TRBV16 to TRBJ1-5, with D maybe TRBD1 (6 bases). The CDR3 spans 15 residues. The V gene's germline CDR1 is KGHSY and CDR2 FQNENV. The germline V and J ends were trimmed by 0 bases and 6 bases, with 12 bases remaining between them.